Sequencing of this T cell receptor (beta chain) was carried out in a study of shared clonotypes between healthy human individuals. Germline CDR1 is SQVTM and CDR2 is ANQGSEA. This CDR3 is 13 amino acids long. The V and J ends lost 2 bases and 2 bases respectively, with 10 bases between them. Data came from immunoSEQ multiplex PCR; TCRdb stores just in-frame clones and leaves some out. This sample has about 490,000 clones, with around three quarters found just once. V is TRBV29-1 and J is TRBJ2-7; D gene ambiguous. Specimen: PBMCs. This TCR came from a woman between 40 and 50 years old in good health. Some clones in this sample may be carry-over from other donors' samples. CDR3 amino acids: CSVEIGQAYEQYF. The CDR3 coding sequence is TGCAGCGTTGAAATCGGTCAGGCCTACGAGCAGTACTTC.